This TCR beta chain was found in a study of blood T cell repertoires in COVID-19. This clone was seen a single time. V shed 2 bases and J 5 bases; nucleotides not matched to a gene: 9. Germline lookup yields CDR1 SGHNT and CDR2 YYREEE (reference sequence). The CDR3 totals 17 residues. The protocol was immunoSEQ multiplex PCR, while the TCRdb copy is restricted to in-frame clones and leaves out a portion. The data show about 270,000 clones, with around 86% seen just once and about 2.7% held by the top ten. This receptor was identified in a woman under 30 who had recovered from COVID-19. J is TRBJ2-3 and V is TRBV5-4; 12 bases map to TRBD2. Input material: PBMCs or T cells enriched from blood (not recorded which). This CDR3 reads CASSLAPSGGAGDTQYF. The CDR3 nucleotides are TGTGCCAGCAGCTTAGCCCCTAGCGGGGGGGCCGGAGATACGCAGTATTTT. Variable domain in full (rest from reference TRBV5-4 and TRBJ2-3): ETGVTQSPTHLIKTRGQQVTLRCSSQSGHNTVSWYQQALGQGPQFIFQYYREEENGRGNFPPRFSGLQFPNYSSELNVNALELDDSALYLCASSLAPSGGAGDTQYFGPGTRLTVL.